One sample yielded the 9 T cell receptor beta chains listed below, sequenced in a study of T-cell reconstitution after alpha-beta-depleted transplantation in children. Unique molecular identifiers were used in preparing the TCRbeta library. TCRdb reprocessed the PCR reads with MiXCR, giving one entry per CDR3 protein. The sample lists about 510,000 distinct CDR3 sequences, about 10% occurring once. The sequencing used PBMCs, mostly from graft donor cells, collected 180 days after TCRalphabeta/CD19-depleted stem cell transplant. The receptors were sampled from a female patient aged 2-9 years who had a stem cell transplant for aplastic anemia, so the T cells may come from the graft donor.

This clonotype was picked up many times. This chain uses TRBV5-6 with TRBJ1-2; a weak D match, TRBD1 (6 bases). Germline V gene sequence: CDR1 SGHDT, CDR2 YYEEEE. There are 13 residues in the CDR3. V lost 4 bases, J lost 3 bases, and 10 bases lay in between. CDR3 sequence (DNA): TGTGCCAGCAGCCCACGGACAGACTATGGCTACACCTTC. Its translation: CASSPRTDYGYTF. The full variable domain, rest sourced from reference TRBV5-6 and TRBJ1-2, is DAGVTQSPTHLIKTRGQQVTLRCSPKSGHDTVSWYQQALGQGPQFIFQYYEEEERQRGNFPDRFSGHQFPNYSSELNVNALLLGDSALYLCASSPRTDYGYTFGSGTRLTVV.

This clonotype was seen a handful of times. J is TRBJ2-7 and V is TRBV7-2; D is possibly TRBD1 or TRBD2 (5 bases each). Germline V gene data show CDR1 as SGHTA and CDR2 as FQGNSA. The CDR3 totals 15 residues. The V end was cut by 6 bases, the J end by 2 bases, with 17 bases between. The CDR3: CASSLGSIRAYEQYF. The CDR3, as DNA: TGTGCCAGCAGTCTAGGGAGTATCAGGGCCTACGAGCAGTACTTC. The full variable domain, with the rest looked up from reference TRBV7-2 and TRBJ2-7, is GAGVSQSPSNKVTEKGKDVELRCDPISGHTALYWYRQSLGQGLEFLIYFQGNSAPDKSGLPSDRFSAERTGGSVSTLTIQRTQQEDSAVYLCASSLGSIRAYEQYFGPGTRLTVT.

V gene TRBV9 combines with J gene TRBJ2-1, with TRBD2 identical over 8 bases. V was pared by 0 bases and J by 9 bases, with 14 bases of the junction left unmatched. Germline V gene lookup returns CDR1 SGDLS and CDR2 YYNGEE. The CDR3 contains 17 residues. The CDR3 reads CASSVGSLGGLAVEQFF. The CDR3 DNA is TGTGCCAGCAGCGTAGGGTCCCTCGGTGGACTAGCAGTTGAGCAGTTCTTC.

J is TRBJ2-1 and V is TRBV27; 10 bases match TRBD2. The CDR3 sequence is 17 residues long. V shed 0 bases and J 3 bases; nucleotides not matched to a gene: 5. Per germline, CDR1 MNHEY and CDR2 SMNVEV (reference sequence). CDR3 sequence: CASSLSRLAGDYNEQFF. The CDR3 DNA follows: TGTGCCAGCAGTTTATCCCGGCTAGCGGGAGACTACAATGAGCAGTTCTTC.

The sample holds many counts of this clonotype. This rearrangement joins TRBV28 to TRBJ2-7, with D tentatively TRBD2 (5 bases). The V end was cut by 2 bases, the J end by 6 bases, with 17 bases between. Germline V CDR1 and CDR2: MDHEN, SYDVKM. The CDR3 extends over 15 amino acids. The CDR3 reads CASSLGSSGLVEQYF. The CDR3 bases are TGTGCCAGCAGTTTAGGGTCCTCGGGGTTGGTCGAGCAGTACTTC.

With regard to this clonotype: A read error may account for a junction end that differs from germline. This chain links TRBV20-1 with TRBJ1-4; possible D gene TRBD1, 5 bases. The CDR3 totals 10 residues. CDR1 is DFQATT and CDR2 is SNEGSKA in the germline V gene (reference sequence). The DNA for the CDR3 is TGCAGTGCAGAGCCCGGGACTCGGAGTTTT. Its translation is CSAEPGTRSF.

A few counts support this clonotype. The chain employs TRBV7-2 and TRBJ2-5, with TRBD2 as a possible D gene (6 bases). CDR1 and CDR2 from the germline V gene are SGHTA and FQGNSA. Trimming took 4 bases from V and 4 from J, leaving 13 bases between them. The CDR3 is made up of 14 amino acids. The CDR3 DNA follows: TGTGCCAGCAGCTCCGGGAGTTTCCGAGAGACCCAGTACTTC. Amino acid sequence: CASSSGSFRETQYF. The whole variable domain, remainder taken from reference TRBV7-2 and TRBJ2-5, is GAGVSQSPSNKVTEKGKDVELRCDPISGHTALYWYRQSLGQGLEFLIYFQGNSAPDKSGLPSDRFSAERTGGSVSTLTIQRTQQEDSAVYLCASSSGSFRETQYFGPGTRLLVL.

This clonotype has more than one count but fewer than ten. The V gene is TRBV6-2 or TRBV6-3, the J gene TRBJ1-1, with 7 bases aligning to TRBD1. This CDR3 is 13 amino acids long. In germline, CDR1 is MNHEY, CDR2 SVGEGT. V trimming: 2 bases; J trimming: 11 bases; junction bases outside the gene matches: 8. The CDR3, as DNA: TGTGCCAGCAGTTACAACAGGGGCCGTTTCGCTTTCTTT. It translates to CASSYNRGRFAFF.

This clonotype was detected a few times. CDR3 nucleotide sequence: TGTGCCAGCAGTTTATCCCTTGTGAGGACAGGGGTCACACTCACCGGGGAGCTGTTTTTT. Its translation: CASSLSLVRTGVTLTGELFF. The chain employs TRBV27 and TRBJ2-2, with 9 bases that match TRBD1. The CDR3 contains 20 residues. Germline CDR1 reads MNHEY; CDR2 reads SMNVEV (reference sequence). Trimming removed 0 bases from V and 4 bases from J; junction bases left unmatched: 15.